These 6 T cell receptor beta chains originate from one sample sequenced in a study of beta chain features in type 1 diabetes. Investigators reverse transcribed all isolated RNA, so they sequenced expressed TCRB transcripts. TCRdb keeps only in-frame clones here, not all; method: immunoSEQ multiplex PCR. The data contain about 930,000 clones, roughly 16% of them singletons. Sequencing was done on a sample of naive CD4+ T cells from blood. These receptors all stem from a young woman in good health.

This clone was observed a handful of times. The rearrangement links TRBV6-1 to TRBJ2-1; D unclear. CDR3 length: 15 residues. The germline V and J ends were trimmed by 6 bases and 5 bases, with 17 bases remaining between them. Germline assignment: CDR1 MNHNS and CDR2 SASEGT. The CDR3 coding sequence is TGTGCCAGCAGAGCCTCCGTCAGGATACACAATGAGCAGTTCTTC. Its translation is CASRASVRIHNEQFF.

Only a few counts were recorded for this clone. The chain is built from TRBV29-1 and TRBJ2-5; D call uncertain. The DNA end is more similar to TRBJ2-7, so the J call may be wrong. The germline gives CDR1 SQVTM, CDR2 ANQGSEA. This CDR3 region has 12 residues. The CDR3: CSVRIPHYEQYF. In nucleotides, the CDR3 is TGCAGCGTTAGGATACCTCACTACGAGCAGTACTTC.

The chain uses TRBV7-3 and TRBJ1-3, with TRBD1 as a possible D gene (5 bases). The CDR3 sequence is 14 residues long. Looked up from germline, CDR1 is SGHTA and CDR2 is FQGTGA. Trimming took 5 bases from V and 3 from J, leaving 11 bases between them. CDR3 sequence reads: CASSQLTDGNTIYF. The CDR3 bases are TGTGCCAGCAGCCAGTTGACAGATGGAAACACCATATATTTT.

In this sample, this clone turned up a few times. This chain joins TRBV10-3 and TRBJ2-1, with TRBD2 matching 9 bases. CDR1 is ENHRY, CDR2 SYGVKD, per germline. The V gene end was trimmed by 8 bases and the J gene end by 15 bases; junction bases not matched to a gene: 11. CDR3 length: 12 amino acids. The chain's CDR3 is CAISEGREGWFF. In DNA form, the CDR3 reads TGTGCCATCTCAGAAGGGCGGGAGGGCTGGTTCTTC.

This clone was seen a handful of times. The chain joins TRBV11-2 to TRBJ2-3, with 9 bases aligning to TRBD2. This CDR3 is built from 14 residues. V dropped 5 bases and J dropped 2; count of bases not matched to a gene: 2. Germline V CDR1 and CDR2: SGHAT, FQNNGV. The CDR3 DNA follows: TGTGCCAGCAGCCTAGCGGGATCCACAGATACGCAGTATTTT. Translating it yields CASSLAGSTDTQYF.

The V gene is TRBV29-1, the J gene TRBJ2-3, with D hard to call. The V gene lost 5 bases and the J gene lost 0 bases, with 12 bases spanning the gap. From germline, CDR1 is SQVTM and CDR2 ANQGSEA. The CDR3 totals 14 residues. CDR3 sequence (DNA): TGCAGCGTTTATAGACCAATTAGCACAGATACGCAGTATTTT. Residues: CSVYRPISTDTQYF.